This TCR beta chain was recovered during a study of T-cell reconstitution after alpha-beta-depleted transplantation in children. Molecular barcoding with unique molecular identifiers was used for the TCRbeta library. TCRdb itself ran the PCR reads through MiXCR, one entry per CDR3 protein. The table records about 400,000 distinct CDR3 sequences, 13% of them present only once. This TCR was recovered from a human donor who donated a stem cell graft to a child with Fanconi anemia. The source material was PBMCs, sampled from the stem cell graft.

As DNA, the CDR3 is TGCGCCAGCAGCCAAAACTTCAATCCACAGGAGGGTGAGCAGTTCTTC. It yields the protein CASSQNFNPQEGEQFF. V and J are TRBV4-3 and TRBJ2-1, with a weak D call TRBD2 (6 bases). Germline V gene data show CDR1 as LGHNA and CDR2 as YSLEER. The CDR3 loop spans 16 amino acids. The V and J ends lost 2 bases and 9 bases respectively, with 20 bases between them.